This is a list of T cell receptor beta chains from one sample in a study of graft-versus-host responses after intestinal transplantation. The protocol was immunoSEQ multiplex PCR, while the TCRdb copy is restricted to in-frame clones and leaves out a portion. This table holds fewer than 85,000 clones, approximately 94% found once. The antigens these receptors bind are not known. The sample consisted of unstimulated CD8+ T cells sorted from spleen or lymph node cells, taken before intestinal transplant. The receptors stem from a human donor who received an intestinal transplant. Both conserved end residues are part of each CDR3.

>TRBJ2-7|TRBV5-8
CASSLRALPYEQYF
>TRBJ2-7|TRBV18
CASSSDDLSIYEQYF
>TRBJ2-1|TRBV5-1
CASSFAGTSGRAAVYNEQFF
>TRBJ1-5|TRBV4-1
CASSQDLGAQPQHF
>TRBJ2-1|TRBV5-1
CASSLEDRGPYNEQFF
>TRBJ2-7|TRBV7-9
CASSSGARPMEQYF
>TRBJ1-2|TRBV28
CASSLRYRPNYGYTF
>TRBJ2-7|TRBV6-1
CASSEGAFYEQYF
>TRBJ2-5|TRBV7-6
CASSFSGEQETQYF
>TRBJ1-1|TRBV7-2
CASSLVQNTEAFF
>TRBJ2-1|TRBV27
CASSLAGGSYNEQFF
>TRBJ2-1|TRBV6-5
CASSYSGLAGVNEQFF
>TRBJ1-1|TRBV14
CASSLPYGGGTEAFF